The 10 T cell receptor beta chains below all came from one sample that was sequenced in a study of blood T cells in healthy people across ages. A second PCR of roughly 7 to 11 cycles used a sample-barcoded 5' primer and a J-beta primer mix. TCRdb itself ran the 5' RACE reads through MiXCR, one entry per CDR3 protein. The table shows 1,500,000 or so distinct CDR3 sequences, with 59% occurring only once. The sample was blood. The receptors were gathered from a man younger than 35 in good health.

This clonotype was detected only a few times. The chain joins TRBV29-1 to TRBJ2-6; possibly TRBD1 for D (5 bases). Trimming removed 5 bases at V and 0 bases at J, with 14 bases between. Germline assignment: CDR1 SQVTM and CDR2 ANQGSEA. The CDR3 consists of 16 residues. The CDR3 DNA reads as TGCAGCGTTTCAACAGGATCGAGCTCTGGGGCCAACGTCCTGACTTTC. Amino acid sequence: CSVSTGSSSGANVLTF.

This clonotype turned up a few times. The chain couples TRBV29-1 to TRBJ2-5, with D uncertain. The length of the CDR3 is 15 residues. Germline assignment: CDR1 SQVTM and CDR2 ANQGSEA. Trimming removed 8 bases from V and 0 bases from J, with 19 bases in between. The CDR3 DNA follows: TGCAGCTTCGCCGGGTCGCCGGAGTACCAAGAGACCCAGTACTTC. Protein: CSFAGSPEYQETQYF.

The chain uses TRBV5-1 and TRBJ2-1; no firm D call. CDR1 is SGHRS and CDR2 is YFSETQ in the germline V gene. Trimming removed 0 bases from V and 0 bases from J, with 10 bases in between. The CDR3 has 16 residues. The CDR3 spells CASSLGLVNSYNEQFF. The CDR3 DNA sequence: TGCGCCAGCAGCTTGGGGCTGGTGAACTCCTACAATGAGCAGTTCTTC.

This clonotype was seen a few times. The chain combines TRBV10-2 with TRBJ2-3; unclear D gene. Germline V gene sequence: CDR1 WSHSY, CDR2 SAAADI. Trimming left V 8 bases short and J 4 bases short, with 7 bases between. CDR3 size: 11 residues. The CDR3 sequence is CASLFSDTQYF. The CDR3 nucleotides are TGCGCCAGCTTATTTTCAGATACGCAGTATTTT.

The chain employs TRBV27 and TRBJ2-7, with 9 bases matching TRBD2. V was pared by 3 bases and J by 4 bases, with 7 bases of the junction left unmatched. The CDR3 totals 15 residues. Germline-derived CDR1 and CDR2 are MNHEY and SMNVEV (reference sequence). In nucleotides, the CDR3 is TGTGCCAGCAGTTTTAGGTCGCTAGCGGGATACGAGCAGTACTTC. Translating it yields CASSFRSLAGYEQYF.

This clonotype was detected once. The chain has TRBV25-1 and TRBJ2-5, with D maybe TRBD1 (5 bases). The end of the DNA fits TRBJ2-7 better, so the J call may be wrong. Per germline, CDR1 MGHDK and CDR2 SYGVNS. The length of the CDR3 is 13 residues. The CDR3 DNA is TGTGCCAGCGGACACCCCAGGCTTTCCGAGCAGTACTTC. Amino acid sequence: CASGHPRLSEQYF.

This rearrangement joins TRBV12-3 or TRBV12-4 to TRBJ1-5, with 7 bases identical to TRBD1. CDR3 size: 14 residues. J lost 7 bases, V lost 2 bases, and 5 bases had no gene match. The CDR3 coding sequence is TGTGCCAGCAGTTTAAGGACAGGCCACCAGCCCCAGCATTTT. It codes for CASSLRTGHQPQHF.

This chain uses TRBV11-2 with TRBJ2-3; D call uncertain. This CDR3 has 12 residues. CDR1 is SGHAT, CDR2 FQNNGV, per germline. V lost 5 bases and J lost 6, with 9 bases in between. The CDR3 DNA follows: TGTGCCAGCAGCCCCATAGATGATACGCAGTATTTT. Its protein is CASSPIDDTQYF.

This rearrangement joins TRBV29-1 to TRBJ2-4; a weak D match, TRBD1 (8 bases). Germline values: CDR1 SQVTM, CDR2 ANQGSEA. CDR3 size: 12 residues. Trimming shortened V by 3 bases and J by 14 bases, and 17 bases separated the two germline ends. The CDR3 DNA reads TGCAGCGTTGATACAGGGGGGGATTCAAAGTACTTC. This codes for CSVDTGGDSKYF.

This clonotype occurred a few times. This rearrangement joins TRBV5-1 to TRBJ2-1; weak D call: TRBD2 (6 bases). The CDR3 consists of 16 residues. Trimming cost V 1 base and J 5 bases, with 16 bases left between them. Germline assignment: CDR1 SGHRS and CDR2 YFSETQ. This CDR3 reads CASSLMLASLHNEQFF. CDR3 nucleotide sequence: TGCGCCAGCAGCTTGATGCTAGCGTCTCTCCACAATGAGCAGTTCTTC.